The clone carrying this TCR beta chain occurred a few times. As yet, its antigen is unknown. These data are taken from a study of CD8 T cells in ankylosing spondylitis. Overall study findings and caveats: A TCR beta motif made of 7 to 9 highly homologous variants seemed typical of ankylosing spondylitis blood.

CDR3 size: 15 residues. Germline CDR1 ENHRY, CDR2 SYGVKD. V lost 6 bases, J lost 1 base, and 15 bases lay in between. Each CDR3 protein is one row after TCRdb ran MiXCR on the 5' RACE reads. The sample has some 840,000 distinct CDR3 sequences; 10% to 15% are singletons. The sequence was collected from a male donor with ankylosing spondylitis. The rearrangement links TRBV10-3 to TRBJ1-1, with D possibly TRBD1 on 6 matching bases. The material sequenced was blood, either unsorted or a sorted T cell fraction (not recorded which). CDR3 in DNA: TGTGCCATCAGCGAACCCGGACAGTCGAACACTGAAGCTTTCTTT. Residues: CAISEPGQSNTEAFF.